This T cell receptor beta chain was recorded in a study of human T cells and chemical hapten exposure. The CDR3 is made up of 12 amino acids. Germline assignment: CDR1 SEHNR and CDR2 FQNEAQ (reference sequence). Trimming took 3 bases from V and 8 from J, leaving 7 bases between them. The template was total RNA from unfractionated whole blood. Via MiXCR, TCRdb re-called the 5' RACE reads, giving one row per CDR3 protein. The profile shows under 85,000 distinct CDR3 sequences, about 8.4% of them singletons. This clonotype originated in a male donor in good health. The J gene is TRBJ1-4, the V gene TRBV7-9; D unclear. CDR3 region: CASSFPGEKLFF. The CDR3 DNA reads TGTGCCAGCAGCTTCCCTGGCGAAAAACTGTTTTTT.